The 32 T cell receptor beta chains below all came from one sample that was sequenced in a study of T cell responses to AZD1222 COVID-19 vaccine. The table came from immunoSEQ multiplex PCR; TCRdb's copy has only in-frame clones and leaves some out. The table records approximately 300,000 clones, around 92% of them present only once. The material sequenced was peripheral blood, taken 28 days after the second AZD1222 dose. The receptor set was obtained from an adult who received the AZD1222 COVID-19 vaccine.

J is TRBJ2-7 and V is TRBV5-1; perhaps TRBD2 as D (5 bases). Trimming stripped 4 bases from V and 2 bases from J, with 19 bases between. This CDR3 comprises 16 residues. The germline V gene has CDR1 SGHRS and CDR2 YFSETQ. CDR3 region: CASSPLGADPPYEQYF. As DNA, the CDR3 is TGCGCCAGCAGCCCCCTCGGAGCGGATCCCCCCTACGAGCAGTACTTC.

The CDR3 is CASSQGLAANEQFF. Here the CDR3 DNA reads TGTGCCAGCAGCCAAGGTCTAGCGGCCAATGAGCAGTTCTTC. The chain is built from TRBV3-1 (or the pseudogene TRBV3-2) and TRBJ2-1, with 7 bases that match TRBD2. This CDR3 has 14 residues. J lost 6 bases, V lost 1 base, and 3 bases had no gene match. Germline V gene data show CDR1 as LGHDT and CDR2 as YNNKEL (reference sequence).

The V and J genes are TRBV5-1 and TRBJ2-3; 9 positions agree with TRBD2. The V segment lost 5 bases and the J segment 3 bases; nucleotides outside the gene matches: 4. Germline-derived CDR1 and CDR2 are SGHRS and YFSETQ. This CDR3 spans 14 amino acids. The CDR3 region is CASRDSGRTDTQYF. For the CDR3, the DNA is TGCGCCAGCAGGGATAGCGGGAGAACAGATACGCAGTATTTT.

The CDR3 DNA follows: TGCGCCAGCAGTGAGAGCCGGGGTAGGCCCTACGAGCAGTACTTC. Its translation is CASSESRGRPYEQYF. The chain uses TRBV10-2 and TRBJ2-7, with D possibly TRBD2 on 5 matching bases. The germline V and J ends were trimmed by 2 bases and 2 bases, with 13 bases remaining between them. Germline V CDR1 and CDR2: WSHSY, SAAADI. The CDR3 is 15 amino acids.

A word on this clone: Sequence at one end of the junction differs from germline and may be a read error. The chain recombines TRBV7-3 with TRBJ2-2; maybe TRBD2 (6 bases). Germline CDR1 reads SGHTA; CDR2 reads FQGTGA. The CDR3 runs to 16 residues. Here the CDR3 reads CASSLTVAANTGELFF. CDR3 nucleotides: TGTGCCAGCAGCCTAACAGTAGCGGCGAACACCGGGGAGCTGTTTTTT.

The chain links TRBV28 to TRBJ2-4; no reliable D call. Trimming removed 4 bases from V and 6 bases from J, with 16 bases in between. CDR3 length: 15 residues. CDR1 and CDR2 from the germline V gene are MDHEN and SYDVKM. The CDR3, as DNA: TGTGCCAGCAGTTATTTTGCACCCGGGCGAAACATTCAGTACTTC. Protein sequence: CASSYFAPGRNIQYF.

The chain recombines TRBV15 with TRBJ2-5, with D unclear. Germline values: CDR1 LNHNV, CDR2 YYDKDF (reference sequence). The CDR3 is 12 residues long. Trimming removed 0 bases at V and 7 bases at J, with 6 bases between. CDR3: CATSRDLATQYF. For the CDR3, the DNA is TGTGCCACCAGCAGAGATCTGGCGACCCAGTACTTC. The whole variable domain, remainder taken from reference TRBV15 and TRBJ2-5, is DAMVIQNPRYQVTQFGKPVTLSCSQTLNHNVMYWYQQKSSQAPKLLFHYYDKDFNNEADTPDNFQSRRPNTSFCFLDIRSPGLGDTAMYLCATSRDLATQYFGPGTRLLVL.

This chain joins TRBV19 and TRBJ1-6; D may be TRBD1 (6 bases). The CDR3 consists of 15 residues. In germline, CDR1 is LNHDA, CDR2 SQIVND (reference sequence). V lost 6 bases and J 7 bases, leaving 16 bases between the germline ends. The CDR3 sequence: CASRDSSGGNSPLHF. In nucleotides, the CDR3 is TGTGCCAGTAGGGACAGCTCCGGAGGGAATTCACCCCTCCACTTT. Full variable domain (missing parts from reference TRBV19 and TRBJ1-6): DGGITQSPKYLFRKEGQNVTLSCEQNLNHDAMYWYRQDPGQGLRLIYYSQIVNDFQKGDIAEGYSVSREKKESFPLTVTSAQKNPTAFYLCASRDSSGGNSPLHFGNGTRLTVT.

V usage is TRBV2 and J usage is TRBJ1-2; 7 bases agree with TRBD1. The CDR3 extends over 14 amino acids. Germline V gives CDR1 SNHLY, CDR2 FYNNEI. Unmatched junction bases numbered 9, after V lost 5 bases and J lost 6 bases. Written as DNA, the CDR3 is TGTGCCAGCAGTCGGAAAGGGGGCCGGGATGGCTACACCTTC. Translation gives CASSRKGGRDGYTF. Complete variable domain (other parts from reference TRBV2 and TRBJ1-2): EPEVTQTPSHQVTQMGQEVILRCVPISNHLYFYWYRQILGQKVEFLVSFYNNEISEKSEIFDDQFSVERPDGSNFTLKIRSTKLEDSAMYFCASSRKGGRDGYTFGSGTRLTVV.

This clone showed up just once. CDR3 region: CASSTGPEWETQYF. The CDR3 region has the DNA TGTGCCAGCAGTACCGGGCCCGAGTGGGAGACCCAGTACTTC. The rearrangement uses TRBV6-5 and TRBJ2-5; D remains unclear. V lost 5 bases and J lost 5, with 15 bases in between. In germline, CDR1 is MNHEY, CDR2 SVGAGI. This CDR3 spans 14 amino acids.

This chain joins TRBV29-1 and TRBJ2-1; unclear D gene. V gave up 8 bases and J gave up 5 bases, with 10 bases separating them. The CDR3 consists of 11 residues. The germline V gene has CDR1 SQVTM and CDR2 ANQGSEA. CDR3 in amino acids: CSLLWDNEQFF. DNA of the CDR3: TGCAGCCTCCTCTGGGACAATGAGCAGTTCTTC.

The V gene is TRBV6-5, the J gene TRBJ1-1; 7 bases line up with TRBD1. V gave up 0 bases and J gave up 3 bases; unmatched junction bases: 4. Per germline, CDR1 MNHEY and CDR2 SVGAGI. The CDR3 has 15 amino acids. The CDR3 sequence is CASSYSGQGDTEAFF. DNA of the CDR3: TGTGCCAGCAGTTACTCGGGTCAGGGGGACACTGAAGCTTTCTTT.

This rearrangement joins TRBV15 to TRBJ1-5; D unclear. Trimming stripped 0 bases from V and 5 bases from J, with 17 bases between. Per germline, CDR1 LNHNV and CDR2 YYDKDF (reference sequence). The CDR3 contains 17 residues. CDR3 amino acids: CATSRDYIGTRDQPQHF. CDR3 in DNA: TGTGCCACCAGCAGAGATTATATTGGCACGCGGGATCAGCCCCAGCATTTT.

This clone was found once. This sequence joins TRBV5-1 and TRBJ2-6; 12 bases are a match to TRBD2. Germline V gene data show CDR1 as SGHRS and CDR2 as YFSETQ. The V gene end was trimmed by 3 bases and the J gene end by 3 bases; junction bases not matched to a gene: 10. The CDR3 extends over 19 amino acids. DNA for the CDR3: TGCGCCAGCAGCTATGCACTAGCGGGAGGCTCGTTTGGGGCCAACGTCCTGACTTTC. Encoded protein: CASSYALAGGSFGANVLTF.

The rearrangement links TRBV5-1 to TRBJ1-1; D perhaps matches TRBD1 (6 bases). CDR3 size: 16 residues. Germline lookup yields CDR1 SGHRS and CDR2 YFSETQ. V was pared by 4 bases and J by 5 bases, with 21 bases between. The CDR3 sequence is CASSPGGISGTTEAFF. In DNA, the CDR3 is TGCGCCAGCAGCCCAGGCGGGATCTCAGGGACAACTGAAGCTTTCTTT. Supplemented by reference TRBV5-1 and TRBJ1-1, the full variable domain reads KAGVTQTPRYLIKTRGQQVTLSCSPISGHRSVSWYQQTPGQGLQFLFEYFSETQRNKGNFPGRFSGRQFSNSRSEMNVSTLELGDSALYLCASSPGGISGTTEAFFGQGTRLTVV.

This clone showed up just once. This rearrangement joins TRBV29-1 to TRBJ2-1, with 8 bases aligning to TRBD2. V lost 1 base and J lost 7; bases outside the gene matches: 9. The CDR3 has 15 amino acids. CDR1 SQVTM and CDR2 ANQGSEA come from the germline V gene. The CDR3 region is CSVEVGRGGWNEQFF. The CDR3 DNA reads as TGCAGCGTTGAAGTGGGTCGGGGGGGCTGGAATGAGCAGTTCTTC.

The chain employs TRBV4-1 and TRBJ2-1; 10 nucleotides agree with TRBD1. The CDR3 is made up of 14 amino acids. V dropped 3 bases and J dropped 8; count of bases not matched to a gene: 4. Germline assignment: CDR1 MGHRA and CDR2 YSYEKL. CDR3 sequence (DNA): TGCGCCAGCAGCCAGGGACAGGGGTCGTATGAGCAGTTCTTC. Protein: CASSQGQGSYEQFF.

The CDR3 reads CASSRSGAEQFF. CDR3 DNA sequence: TGTGCCAGCAGTCGATCGGGAGCTGAGCAGTTCTTC. The gene calls are TRBV7-9 and TRBJ2-1, with a possible D match to TRBD2 (6 bases). The V and J ends lost 6 bases and 9 bases respectively, with 12 bases between them. Germline CDR1 reads SEHNR; CDR2 reads FQNEAQ (reference sequence). There are 12 residues in the CDR3.

This rearrangement joins TRBV12-3 or TRBV12-4 to TRBJ2-3; maybe TRBD2 (6 bases). Trimming pared 5 bases from V and 4 bases from J, leaving 7 bases between. This CDR3 is built from 12 residues. In DNA, the CDR3 is TGTGCCAGCAGTCCGGGGGCAGATACGCAGTATTTT. Translating gives CASSPGADTQYF.

The V call is TRBV5-1, the J call TRBJ1-1; 7 bases are shared with TRBD1. J gave up 0 bases and V 2 bases, and 7 bases lay outside the gene matches. The germline V gene encodes CDR1 SGHRS and CDR2 YFSETQ. This CDR3 contains 16 residues. CDR3 in DNA: TGCGCCAGCAGCTTCCAGGGGGTGCTACTGAACACTGAAGCTTTCTTT. It translates to CASSFQGVLLNTEAFF.

The CDR3 coding sequence is TGTGCCAGCAGTTCAAACCCTCGGGGTGAGCAGTTCTTC. Translating it yields CASSSNPRGEQFF. The chain employs TRBV12-3 or TRBV12-4 and TRBJ2-1, with D possibly matching TRBD2 (5 bases). Trimming removed 4 bases from V and 9 bases from J, with 13 bases in between. This CDR3 has 13 residues.

The chain employs TRBV4-1 and TRBJ1-2; 10 positions agree with TRBD1. Germline V lookup: CDR1 MGHRA, CDR2 YSYEKL. The V gene end was trimmed by 4 bases and the J gene end by 9 bases; junction bases not matched to a gene: 23. This CDR3 is built from 19 residues. The CDR3 region has the DNA TGCGCCAGCAGCCCCACCGATCCGGGACAGGGGCGTCTAATTTATCGCTACACCTTC. Protein: CASSPTDPGQGRLIYRYTF.

This clone has a single count. The chain recombines TRBV6-5 with TRBJ1-2; D perhaps matches TRBD1 (5 bases). In germline, CDR1 is MNHEY, CDR2 SVGAGI. Trimming removed 4 bases from V and 3 bases from J, with 15 bases in between. CDR3 length: 15 residues. The CDR3 is CASSFSDRVHYGYTF. The CDR3 DNA follows: TGTGCCAGCAGTTTTAGCGACAGAGTACACTATGGCTACACCTTC.

The DNA of the CDR3 is TGTGCCAGCAGCCAAAAGACTAGCGTTGCCGGGGAGCTGTTTTTT. The encoded protein is CASSQKTSVAGELFF. This chain links TRBV3-1 (or the pseudogene TRBV3-2) with TRBJ2-2, with 8 nucleotides matching TRBD2. Germline V lookup: CDR1 LGHDT, CDR2 YNNKEL (reference sequence). CDR3 size: 15 residues. J was trimmed by 6 bases and V by 2 bases; bases with no gene match: 5.

J is TRBJ2-1 and V is TRBV5-5; perhaps TRBD2 as D (6 bases). Germline CDR1 is SGHKS and CDR2 is YYEKEE (reference sequence). Trimming left V 3 bases short and J 3 bases short, with 13 bases between. The CDR3 totals 15 residues. CDR3 nucleotide sequence: TGTGCCAGCAGCTCCCAGGTGGGAGGCTACAATGAGCAGTTCTTC. Translation gives CASSSQVGGYNEQFF. Full variable domain (remainder filled in from reference TRBV5-5 and TRBJ2-1): DAGVTQSPTHLIKTRGQQVTLRCSPISGHKSVSWYQQVLGQGPQFIFQYYEKEERGRGNFPDRFSARQFPNYSSELNVNALLLGDSALYLCASSSQVGGYNEQFFGPGTRLTVL.

The rearrangement links TRBV7-2 to TRBJ1-2, with D possibly TRBD1 on 6 matching bases. The CDR3 consists of 13 residues. V was clipped by 5 bases and J by 7 bases, with 14 bases between them. Per germline, CDR1 SGHTA and CDR2 FQGNSA. The CDR3 coding sequence is TGTGCCAGCAGCCAAGGGACACTGCCTGGCTACACCTTC. Protein sequence: CASSQGTLPGYTF. The variable domain in full, completed from reference TRBV7-2 and TRBJ1-2, reads GAGVSQSPSNKVTEKGKDVELRCDPISGHTALYWYRQSLGQGLEFLIYFQGNSAPDKSGLPSDRFSAERTGGSVSTLTIQRTQQEDSAVYLCASSQGTLPGYTFGSGTRLTVV.

The chain recombines TRBV6-2 or TRBV6-3 with TRBJ2-5; TRBD2 is a possible D gene (6 bases). The V end lost 0 bases, the J end lost 0 bases, and 11 bases lay between the germline ends. Germline-derived CDR1 and CDR2 are MNHEY and SVGEGT. CDR3 length equals 16 residues. The CDR3 here is CASSYSAGRYQETQYF. CDR3 coding DNA: TGTGCCAGCAGTTACTCGGCGGGGCGGTACCAAGAGACCCAGTACTTC.

The chain is built from TRBV2 and TRBJ2-1, with 8 bases that match TRBD1. This CDR3 is built from 13 residues. With V trimmed by 6 bases and J by 8 bases, 6 bases remained unmatched. Germline CDR1 and CDR2: SNHLY and FYNNEI. The CDR3 region is CASRDREVDEQFF. For the CDR3, the DNA is TGTGCCAGCAGGGACAGGGAGGTTGATGAGCAGTTCTTC.

This chain links TRBV7-2 with TRBJ2-1, with 16 bases aligning to TRBD2. V gave up 3 bases and J gave up 7 bases; unmatched junction bases: 9. Germline values: CDR1 SGHTA, CDR2 FQGNSA. The CDR3 runs to 18 residues. The CDR3 sequence: CASSLHTGTSGRGNEQFF. As DNA, the CDR3 is TGTGCCAGCAGCTTGCATACCGGGACTAGCGGGAGGGGGAATGAGCAGTTCTTC. Complete variable domain (other parts from reference TRBV7-2 and TRBJ2-1): GAGVSQSPSNKVTEKGKDVELRCDPISGHTALYWYRQSLGQGLEFLIYFQGNSAPDKSGLPSDRFSAERTGGSVSTLTIQRTQQEDSAVYLCASSLHTGTSGRGNEQFFGPGTRLTVL.

This clone was picked up one time. The chain employs TRBV19 and TRBJ1-3; tentatively, D is TRBD1 (5 bases). The CDR3 loop spans 16 amino acids. V lost 8 bases and J lost 0, with 17 bases in between. The germline V gene has CDR1 LNHDA and CDR2 SQIVND (reference sequence). The CDR3 bases are TGTGCCAGTGCAAGAGCCCGACAGCTCTCTGGAAACACCATATATTTT. Translation: CASARARQLSGNTIYF.

The rearrangement joins TRBV11-2 to TRBJ2-1; 8 bases are shared with TRBD2. CDR3 length equals 15 residues. Germline assignment: CDR1 SGHAT and CDR2 FQNNGV. After removal of 3 bases from V and 8 bases from J, the junction contained 9 bases not matched to a gene. The CDR3 is CASSLTSGSFDEQFF. The CDR3 coding sequence is TGTGCCAGCAGCTTGACGAGCGGGAGTTTCGATGAGCAGTTCTTC.

V gene TRBV5-5 combines with J gene TRBJ2-7; 10 bases line up with TRBD1. Germline V gene sequence: CDR1 SGHKS, CDR2 YYEKEE (reference sequence). The CDR3 has 14 residues. V gave up 7 bases and J gave up 7 bases; unmatched junction bases: 11. The CDR3: CASSPGQGWGEQYF. In DNA form, the CDR3 reads TGTGCCAGCTCCCCGGGACAGGGGTGGGGGGAGCAGTACTTC.